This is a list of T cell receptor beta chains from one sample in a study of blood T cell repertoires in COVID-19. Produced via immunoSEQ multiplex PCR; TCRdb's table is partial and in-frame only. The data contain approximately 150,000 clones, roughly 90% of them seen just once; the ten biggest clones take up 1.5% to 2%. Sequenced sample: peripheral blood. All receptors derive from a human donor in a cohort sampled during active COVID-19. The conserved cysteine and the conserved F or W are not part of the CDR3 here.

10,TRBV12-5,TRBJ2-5,ASGHGGETQY
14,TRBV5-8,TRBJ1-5,ASSLFHSNGNQPQH
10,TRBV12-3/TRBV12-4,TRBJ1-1,ASSPGLDEAF
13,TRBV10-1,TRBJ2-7,ASSDGQGAFYEQY
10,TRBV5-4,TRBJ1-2,ASSLELRGYT
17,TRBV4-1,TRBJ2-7,ASSWGANLAGGPPYEQY
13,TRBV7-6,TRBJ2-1,ASSLTAGGPGEQF
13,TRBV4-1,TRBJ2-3,ASSASGTSVDTQY
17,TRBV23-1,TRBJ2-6,ASSQSRGSHGSGANVLT
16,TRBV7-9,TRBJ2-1,ASSSGGTGGLNYNEQF
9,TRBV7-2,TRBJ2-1,ASSAINEQF
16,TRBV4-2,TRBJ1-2,ASSQDGGALDRVYGYT
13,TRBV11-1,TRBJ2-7,ASSPTSGGAWEQY
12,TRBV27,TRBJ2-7,ASRRTGVGYEQY
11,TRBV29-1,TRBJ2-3,SVERRGGETQY
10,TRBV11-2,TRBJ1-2,ASSVRGLSYT
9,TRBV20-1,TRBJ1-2,SALGAYGYT
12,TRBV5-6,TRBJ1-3,ASSPRGPGNTIY
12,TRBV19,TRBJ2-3,ASRRGGVTDTQY
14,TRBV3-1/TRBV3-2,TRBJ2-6,ASSQVRSSGANVLT
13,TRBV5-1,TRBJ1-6,ASSSTGGDNSPLH
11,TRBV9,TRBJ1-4,ASSGLGLRKLF
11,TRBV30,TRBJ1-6,ACHRDLNSPLH
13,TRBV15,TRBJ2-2,ATSRDRSSPGELF
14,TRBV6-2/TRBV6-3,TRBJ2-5,ASSRGLAGGRETQY
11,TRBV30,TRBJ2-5,AWSVPGVETQY
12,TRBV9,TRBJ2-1,ASSRTSGDNEQF
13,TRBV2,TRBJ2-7,ASSVTGGRSYEQY
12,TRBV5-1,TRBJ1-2,ASSFGDGNYGYT
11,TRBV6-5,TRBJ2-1,ASSGGSYNEQF
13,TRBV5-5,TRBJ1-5,ASSLRAGIDQPQH
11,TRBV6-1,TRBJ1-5,ASSESLNQPQH
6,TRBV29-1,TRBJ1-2,SVEGYT
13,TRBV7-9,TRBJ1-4,ASSSWTGGAEKLF
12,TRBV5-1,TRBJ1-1,ASSLAVANTEAF
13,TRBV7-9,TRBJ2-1,ASSTAGLPFDEQF
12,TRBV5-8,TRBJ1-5,ASIDGTGIQPQH
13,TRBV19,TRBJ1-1,ASSMAGGADTEAF
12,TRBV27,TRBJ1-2,ASKPGQGAPSYT
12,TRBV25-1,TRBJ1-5,ASSAGELDQPQH
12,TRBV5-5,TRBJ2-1,ASSTSARRGEQF
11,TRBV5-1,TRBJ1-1,ASSEPGNTEAF
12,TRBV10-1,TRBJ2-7,ASSEGQGAYEQY
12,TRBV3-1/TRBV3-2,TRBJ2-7,ASSQEGGVHEQY
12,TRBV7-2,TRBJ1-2,ASTDRLSVYGYT